The present entry profiles one T cell receptor (beta chain) with its context. These data come from a study of response to subunit inactivated influenza vaccine. Per germline, CDR1 DFQATT and CDR2 SNEGSKA (reference sequence). The V gene lost 2 bases and the J gene lost 2 bases, with 9 bases spanning the gap. This CDR3 comprises 13 residues. TCRdb re-analysed the RT-PCR reads in MiXCR, keeping a single row per CDR3 protein. The sample records about 540,000 distinct CDR3 sequences, under 30% being singletons. The sample also formed part of further work on T cells expressing NK-cell markers. That investigation notes: The TCR beta cDNA came from 5'RACE template switching with UMIs. Researchers got TCR beta repertoires out of sorted CD3+CD56+NKG2C+, CD3+CD56+NKG2C- and CD3+CD56-NKG2C+ T cells. HCMV seropositivity marked seven of the eight sequenced donors; one was seronegative. As a fraction of CD8+ T cells, dominant NKG2C+ clonotypes reached roughly 1.0-7.0% in six or seven donors. A handful of donors likewise had their CD3+CD56-NKG2C+ fraction led by these clonotypes.

This clonotype was obtained from a man aged 45 to 65 who received an inactivated influenza vaccine. The sample was CD4+ T cells sorted from PBMCs, taken about 13 days after vaccination. The gene calls are TRBV20-1 and TRBJ1-2; TRBD1 is a possible D gene (5 bases). DNA for the CDR3: TGCAGTGCTAGACTCAGGGCGAACTATGGCTACACCTTC. It encodes CSARLRANYGYTF.